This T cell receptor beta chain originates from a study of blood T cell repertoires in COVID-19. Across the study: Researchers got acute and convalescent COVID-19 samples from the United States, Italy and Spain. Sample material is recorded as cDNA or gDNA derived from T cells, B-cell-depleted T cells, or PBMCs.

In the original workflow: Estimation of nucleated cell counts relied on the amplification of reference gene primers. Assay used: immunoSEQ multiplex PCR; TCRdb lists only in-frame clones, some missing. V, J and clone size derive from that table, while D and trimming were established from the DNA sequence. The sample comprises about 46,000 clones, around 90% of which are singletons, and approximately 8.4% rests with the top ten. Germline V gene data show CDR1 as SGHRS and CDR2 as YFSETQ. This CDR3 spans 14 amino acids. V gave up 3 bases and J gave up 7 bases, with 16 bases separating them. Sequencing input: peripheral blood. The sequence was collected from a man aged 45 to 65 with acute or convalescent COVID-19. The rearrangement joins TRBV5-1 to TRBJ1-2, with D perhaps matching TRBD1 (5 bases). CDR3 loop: CASSWSGAQAGYTF. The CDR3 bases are TGCGCCAGCAGCTGGAGTGGGGCACAGGCTGGCTACACCTTC.